Listed below are T cell receptor beta chains from one sample, sequenced in a study of OX40 agonist ivuxolimab in advanced cancers. Sequenced by immunoSEQ multiplex PCR; TCRdb stores in-frame clones only, minus some. This table holds 50,000 to 55,000 clones, more than 80% found once. This specimen was CD4+ or CD8+ T cells sorted from blood, taken in a trial of the OX40 agonist ivuxolimab. The source of these receptors is an adult with an advanced solid tumor such as melanoma, head and neck, liver or kidney cancer. Both conserved end residues are part of each CDR3. Each record gives: clone size, J gene, V gene, D gene, CDR3 DNA, CDR3 protein. D genes are given only for firm matches. Size is stated for part of the rows, as once, few or many counts, or as a class when the clone is expanded.

>.|TRBJ1-5|TRBV4-1|.
TGCGCCAGCAGCCAAGTCCGGGGGGGGGAAAGCAATCAGCCCCAGCATTTT
CASSQVRGGESNQPQHF
>.|TRBJ2-3|TRBV4-2|.
TGTGCCAGCAGCCAACCGGGACTTGGGTTTTTTGGCGGGGGCACAGATACGCAGTATTTT
CASSQPGLGFFGGGTDTQYF
>.|TRBJ1-1|TRBV16|.
TGTGCCAGCAGCCAATCAACGCAGTATGGTTTCTTT
CASSQSTQYGFF
>few|TRBJ1-5|TRBV19|.
TGTGCCAGTAGTCAAGCCCCCGGGACACTTAAGCATTTT
CASSQAPGTLKHF
>.|TRBJ2-1|TRBV7-2|.
TGTGCCAGCAGCTTAGCGTTTCGGGGGAATGAGCAGTTCTTC
CASSLAFRGNEQFF
>.|TRBJ2-3|TRBV4-1|.
TGCGCCAGCAGCCGGGGAGGGGGAACAGATACGCAGTATTTT
CASSRGGGTDTQYF
>.|TRBJ2-5|TRBV7-9|TRBD2
TGTGCCAGCAGCCGCGGGACTAGCGGGAGGGCCGGGGAGACCCAGTACTTC
CASSRGTSGRAGETQYF
>.|TRBJ2-3|TRBV5-1|TRBD2
TGCGCCAGCGGCGAGGGAGGGATGACAGATACGCAGTATTTT
CASGEGGMTDTQYF
>.|TRBJ2-7|TRBV2|.
TGTGCCAGCAGTGTGGACACTTTCTACGAGCAGTACTTC
CASSVDTFYEQYF
>once|TRBJ2-1|TRBV11-3|TRBD2
TGTGCCAGCAGCTCCTCGAGCGGGGGGTTCTACAATGAGCAGTTCTTC
CASSSSSGGFYNEQFF
>.|TRBJ1-1|TRBV30|.
TGTGCCTGGAGTTACCAGGTGGAGAACACTGAAGCTTTCTTT
CAWSYQVENTEAFF
>.|TRBJ2-1|TRBV18|.
TGTGCCAGCTCACCGTGGAAATGGAACAATGAGCAGTTCTTC
CASSPWKWNNEQFF
>.|TRBJ1-1|TRBV28|.
TGTGCCAGCCGGAAGGGGGGGGGTATGAACACTGAAGCTTTCTTT
CASRKGGGMNTEAFF
>.|TRBJ2-5|TRBV7-9|TRBD1
TGTGCCAGCAGCCGGACAGGGCTGGAGACCCAGTACTTC
CASSRTGLETQYF
>.|TRBJ2-1|TRBV10-3|TRBD1
TGTGCCGTCAGCCGGGACAGGGAATACAATGAGCAGTTCTTC
CAVSRDREYNEQFF
>.|TRBJ1-4|TRBV21-1|.
TGTGCCAGCAGCGAAACCGGGACGGATGAAAAACTGTTTTTT
CASSETGTDEKLFF
>.|TRBJ2-5|TRBV11-2|.
TGTGCCAGCAGCCGGGACATTCAAGAGACCCAGTACTTC
CASSRDIQETQYF
>once|TRBJ2-2|TRBV7-6|.
TGTGCCAGCAGCCCCCGGGGCGGGGAGCTGTTTTTT
CASSPRGGELFF
>.|TRBJ1-1|TRBV28|.
TGTGCCAGCAGCTTAATAGGTGAAAACACTGAAGCTTTCTTT
CASSLIGENTEAFF